This record looks at one T cell receptor (beta chain) sequence and its context. Germline is not matched at one junction end, which may reflect a read error. These data are taken from a study of control samples from healthy donors and cancer patients. The assay was immunoSEQ multiplex PCR, and TCRdb's table has in-frame clones only and misses some. The sample includes approximately 150,000 clones, 70% to 90% seen only once; the top ten take approximately 1.7%. Germline-derived CDR1 and CDR2 are LNHDA and SQIVND (reference sequence). The CDR3 totals 17 residues. The sample comprised blood. The clonotype was recovered from a man in his late teens or twenties in good health. The chain has TRBV19 and TRBJ1-4, with 8 bases that match TRBD1. The CDR3 DNA is TGTGCAAGTACCATCTCGGCCTGGCAGGGGGCGAGTGAAAAACTGTTTTTT. It codes for CASTISAWQGASEKLFF.